These 28 T cell receptor beta chains came from one sample sequenced in a study of cytomegalovirus exposure and HLA in healthy donors. Data came from immunoSEQ multiplex PCR; TCRdb stores just in-frame clones and leaves some out. The sample shows 82,000 or so clones, 90% to 95% of them seen only once. The source material was PBMCs. These receptors were taken from a young woman in good health and CMV-seronegative.

The chain employs TRBV19 and TRBJ2-3, with D unclear. Germline assignment: CDR1 LNHDA and CDR2 SQIVND (reference sequence). This CDR3 has 12 residues. Trimming removed 5 bases from V and 10 bases from J, with 13 bases in between. This CDR3 is CASSPLVAPQYF. The CDR3 nucleotides read TGTGCCAGTAGTCCTCTAGTCGCCCCGCAGTATTTT.

V usage is TRBV27 and J usage is TRBJ2-1; 7 positions agree with TRBD1. V dropped 0 bases and J dropped 9; count of bases not matched to a gene: 11. The CDR3 loop spans 16 amino acids. CDR1 is MNHEY and CDR2 is SMNVEV in the germline V gene (reference sequence). CDR3 nucleotide sequence: TGTGCCAGCAGTTTATCGCCTTCGGGACAGTCCAGTGAGCAGTTCTTC. It encodes CASSLSPSGQSSEQFF.

The sample holds a few counts of this clone. V gene TRBV14 combines with J gene TRBJ1-2, with 10 bases aligning to TRBD1. V shed 0 bases, J shed 5 bases, and the junction held 12 bases outside the gene matches. This CDR3 contains 18 residues. CDR1 SGHDN and CDR2 FVKESK come from the germline V gene. For the CDR3, the DNA is TGTGCCAGCAGCCAAGATCCCCGCCGGGACAGGGGACGGTATGGCTACACCTTC. Encoded protein: CASSQDPRRDRGRYGYTF.

V usage is TRBV30 and J usage is TRBJ1-3; maybe TRBD1 (5 bases). CDR1 is GTSNPN and CDR2 is SVGIG in the germline V gene (reference sequence). This CDR3 contains 16 residues. V was shortened by 0 bases and J by 4 bases, with 16 bases between the two germline ends. The DNA for the CDR3 is TGTGCCTGGAGTGTAAATTTCTGGAGGGGAGGAAACACCATATATTTT. This translates into CAWSVNFWRGGNTIYF.

The chain combines TRBV7-7 with TRBJ2-1, with 13 bases fitting TRBD2. V lost 1 base, J lost 7 bases, and 7 bases stayed unmatched. The CDR3 totals 17 residues. Germline CDR1 is SSHAT and CDR2 is FNYEAQ (reference sequence). The CDR3 spells CASSLGPGTSGKNEQFF. The CDR3 DNA follows: TGTGCCAGCAGCTTAGGGCCCGGGACTAGCGGGAAAAATGAGCAGTTCTTC.

The rearrangement joins TRBV2 to TRBJ2-7, with D possibly being TRBD1 (5 bases). V dropped 2 bases and J dropped 3 bases, with 8 bases sitting between them. This CDR3 is 13 amino acids long. Germline V gene lookup returns CDR1 SNHLY and CDR2 FYNNEI. The CDR3 bases are TGTGCCAGCAGTGAAACAGGTTACTACGAGCAGTACTTC. It codes for CASSETGYYEQYF.

The chain recombines TRBV14 with TRBJ1-2, with 10 bases lining up with TRBD1. J lost 6 bases, V lost 4 bases, and 14 bases had no gene match. Per germline, CDR1 SGHDN and CDR2 FVKESK. This CDR3 comprises 17 residues. The CDR3 loop reads CASSPLGQGGLTNGYTF. CDR3 bases: TGTGCCAGCAGCCCCCTCGGACAGGGGGGGTTGACGAATGGCTACACCTTC.

The chain combines TRBV30 with TRBJ2-1; a possible D gene is TRBD1 (6 bases). Germline-derived CDR1 and CDR2 are GTSNPN and SVGIG (reference sequence). CDR3 size: 16 residues. V gave up 2 bases and J gave up 2 bases, with 16 bases separating them. CDR3 DNA sequence: TGTGCCTGGAGTCAAGACGCAGGGGCAGCCTACAATGAGCAGTTCTTC. Translated: CAWSQDAGAAYNEQFF.

This clone was recorded once. The chain couples TRBV19 to TRBJ1-1; no firm D call. V dropped 1 base and J dropped 1 base, with 4 bases sitting between them. CDR1 and CDR2 from the germline V gene are LNHDA and SQIVND (reference sequence). The CDR3 extends over 13 amino acids. For the CDR3, the DNA is TGTGCCAGTAGTATAGGACAGAACACTGAAGCTTTCTTT. Protein product: CASSIGQNTEAFF.

The CDR3 protein is CASSESTASTDTQYF. In nucleotides, the CDR3 is TGCGCCAGCAGTGAGTCTACAGCCAGCACAGATACGCAGTATTTT. This sequence joins TRBV10-1 and TRBJ2-3; D not resolved. The V end lost 0 bases, the J end lost 0 bases, and 7 bases lay between the germline ends. Germline assignment: CDR1 WNHNN and CDR2 SYGVQD (reference sequence). CDR3 length: 15 residues.

The V and J genes are TRBV4-3 and TRBJ2-2, with 13 bases fitting TRBD2. V was pared by 6 bases and J by 2 bases, with 12 bases of the junction left unmatched. CDR3 length equals 19 residues. Germline V gene data show CDR1 as LGHNA and CDR2 as YSLEER. Written as DNA, the CDR3 is TGCGCCAGCAGTCACTTACGGGGACTAGCGGGATATAACACCGGGGAGCTGTTTTTT. Protein sequence: CASSHLRGLAGYNTGELFF.

The chain is built from TRBV5-1 and TRBJ2-5, with 7 bases that match TRBD1. Germline lookup yields CDR1 SGHRS and CDR2 YFSETQ. J lost 1 base, V lost 5 bases, and 8 bases had no gene match. The CDR3 is 15 residues long. The CDR3 DNA follows: TGCGCCAGCAGAACCCAGGGACAGATCCAAGAGACCCAGTACTTC. Its translation is CASRTQGQIQETQYF.

The chain uses TRBV6-5 and TRBJ2-1; TRBD2 matches at 13 bases. The CDR3 is 16 residues long. The junction had 2 bases not matched to a gene; V was cut back by 2 bases and J by 4 bases. CDR1 and CDR2 (germline): MNHEY, SVGAGI. CDR3 in DNA: TGTGCCAGCAGTTACGGGACTAGCGGGATTTACAATGAGCAGTTCTTC. This translates into CASSYGTSGIYNEQFF.

This clone was recorded only once. This chain uses TRBV6-4 with TRBJ2-3; perhaps TRBD2 as D (6 bases). The CDR3 has 14 amino acids. V lost 5 bases and J 3 bases, leaving 12 bases between the germline ends. Germline V lookup: CDR1 MRHNA, CDR2 SNTAGT. CDR3 protein: CASSYGTATDTQYF. The CDR3 nucleotides read TGTGCCAGCAGTTACGGGACTGCTACAGATACGCAGTATTTT.

The chain is built from TRBV10-3 and TRBJ2-1; 7 bases agree with TRBD2. The CDR3 loop spans 13 amino acids. After removal of 2 bases from V and 12 bases from J, the junction contained 7 bases not matched to a gene. The germline gives CDR1 ENHRY, CDR2 SYGVKD. CDR3 amino acids: CAISEREGIRQFF. In nucleotides, the CDR3 is TGTGCCATCAGTGAGAGGGAGGGAATTCGGCAGTTCTTC.

The chain recombines TRBV28 with TRBJ2-2, with 7 bases aligning to TRBD2. This CDR3 region has 13 residues. Germline CDR1 and CDR2: MDHEN and SYDVKM. The junction had 10 bases not matched to a gene; V was cut back by 11 bases and J by 7 bases. CDR3 coding DNA: TGTGCCGGCCTCCCGCAGCGGGGCGGGGAGCTGTTTTTT. Translating it yields CAGLPQRGGELFF.

This chain links TRBV9 with TRBJ2-3, with D unresolved. V lost 0 bases and J lost 4, with 9 bases in between. The CDR3 runs 14 residues. The V gene's germline CDR1 is SGDLS and CDR2 YYNGEE. The CDR3 loop reads CASSVGSESDTQYF. The CDR3 DNA sequence: TGTGCCAGCAGCGTAGGGTCGGAGTCAGATACGCAGTATTTT. The variable domain in full, with the rest retrieved from reference TRBV9 and TRBJ2-3, is DSGVTQTPKHLITATGQRVTLRCSPRSGDLSVYWYQQSLDQGLQFLIQYYNGEERAKGNILERFSAQQFPDLHSELNLSSLELGDSALYFCASSVGSESDTQYFGPGTRLTVL.

The chain's CDR3 is CASPYQQGPYGYTF. CDR3 sequence (DNA): TGTGCCAGCCCCTATCAACAGGGGCCCTATGGCTACACCTTC. V usage is TRBV2 and J usage is TRBJ1-2; TRBD1 aligns across 7 bases. Unmatched junction bases numbered 10, after V lost 8 bases and J lost 4 bases. CDR1 is SNHLY and CDR2 is FYNNEI in the germline V gene. This CDR3 comprises 14 residues.

The chain combines TRBV2 with TRBJ1-5, with 9 nucleotides matching TRBD1. The germline V gene encodes CDR1 SNHLY and CDR2 FYNNEI. V shed 8 bases, J shed 6 bases, and the junction held 11 bases outside the gene matches. The CDR3 is 15 residues long. The CDR3 nucleotides read TGTGCCAGCCGAGGCGGGACAGGGAAAAGTCAGCCCCAGCATTTT. Translated, it gives CASRGGTGKSQPQHF.

The genes are TRBV7-2 and TRBJ2-1, with 9 bases that match TRBD1. This CDR3 is 14 amino acids long. With 7 bases clipped from V and 7 bases from J, the junction kept 8 bases outside the gene matches. In germline, CDR1 is SGHTA, CDR2 FQGNSA. CDR3 DNA: TGTGCCAGCACCCCGGGACAGGGTATGAATGAGCAGTTCTTC. Its translation: CASTPGQGMNEQFF.

This chain links TRBV11-2 with TRBJ2-2, with TRBD2 matching 7 bases. Germline trimming cut 0 bases from V and 6 bases from J; bases unmatched to any gene: 10. Per the germline V gene, CDR1 is SGHAT and CDR2 is FQNNGV. The length of the CDR3 is 17 residues. CDR3 nucleotide sequence: TGTGCCAGCAGCTTAGATCAGTGGGCGGGAGAACCCGGGGAGCTGTTTTTT. Encoded protein: CASSLDQWAGEPGELFF. Looking up the rest from reference TRBV11-2 and TRBJ2-2 gives the full variable domain: EAGVAQSPRYKIIEKRQSVAFWCNPISGHATLYWYQQILGQGPKLLIQFQNNGVVDDSQLPKDRFSAERLKGVDSTLKIQPAKLEDSAVYLCASSLDQWAGEPGELFFGEGSRLTVL.

This chain connects TRBV5-6 to TRBJ1-2; no clear D. V was trimmed by 5 bases and J by 8 bases, leaving 22 bases between them. Per germline, CDR1 SGHDT and CDR2 YYEEEE. The CDR3 contains 15 residues. CDR3 DNA sequence: TGTGCCAGCAGTCCCGGGTCCAGCGGTCCCGAGGGCTACACCTTC. Translating it yields CASSPGSSGPEGYTF.

This chain joins TRBV6-5 and TRBJ1-3; 10 bases line up with TRBD1. With 6 bases clipped from V and 8 bases from J, the junction kept 7 bases outside the gene matches. The CDR3 has 14 amino acids. Germline assignment: CDR1 MNHEY and CDR2 SVGAGI. The CDR3 reads CASRRQGALDTIYF. CDR3 DNA sequence: TGTGCCAGCAGACGACAGGGGGCGTTGGACACCATATATTTT.

In DNA, the CDR3 is TGTGCCAGCAGTTGGACTAGCGGGAGCTCCTACGAGCAGTACTTC. Translating gives CASSWTSGSSYEQYF. This chain connects TRBV6-6 to TRBJ2-7, with TRBD2 matching over 13 bases. The junction had 0 bases not matched to a gene; V was cut back by 4 bases and J by 0 bases. This CDR3 contains 15 residues. CDR1 is MNHNY, CDR2 SVGAGI, per germline (reference sequence).

The chain joins TRBV18 to TRBJ2-7; no reliable D call. The length of the CDR3 is 14 residues. Germline V lookup: CDR1 KGHSH, CDR2 LQKENI. Trimming removed 0 bases from V and 0 bases from J, with 6 bases in between. Here the CDR3 reads CASSPPDTSYEQYF. CDR3 DNA sequence: TGTGCCAGCTCACCACCCGACACCTCCTACGAGCAGTACTTC.

This chain links TRBV27 with TRBJ2-5; 10 bases line up with TRBD2. This CDR3 is built from 17 residues. V gave up 5 bases and J gave up 1 base; unmatched junction bases: 10. Germline CDR1 is MNHEY and CDR2 is SMNVEV (reference sequence). CDR3 amino acids: CASSQKSGLASQETQYF. CDR3 sequence (DNA): TGTGCCAGCAGTCAAAAATCGGGACTAGCGAGCCAAGAGACCCAGTACTTC.

The chain recombines TRBV5-1 with TRBJ2-7; 10 bases are shared with TRBD1. Germline CDR1 and CDR2: SGHRS and YFSETQ. V dropped 4 bases and J dropped 7; count of bases not matched to a gene: 2. The CDR3 covers 12 residues. The CDR3 DNA is TGCGCCAGCAGCCCGGACAGGGGGGAGCAGTACTTC. Its protein product is CASSPDRGEQYF.

The gene calls are TRBV27 and TRBJ2-3; TRBD2 aligns across 8 bases. Germline V gives CDR1 MNHEY, CDR2 SMNVEV (reference sequence). J lost 4 bases, V lost 1 base, and 10 bases had no gene match. The CDR3 extends over 17 amino acids. As DNA, the CDR3 is TGTGCCAGCAGTTTATGGGTAGCGGGGTTACGCCCAGATACGCAGTATTTT. Residues: CASSLWVAGLRPDTQYF.